The 23 T cell receptor beta chains presented below share a single source sample, sequenced in a study of lymphopenia after photon versus proton radiotherapy (dated by TCRdb to the late 2010s). Libraries were built with the immunoSEQ multiplex PCR assay. This immuneACCESS table, as held by TCRdb, lists in-frame sequences with V and J called but not all clones. Of the missing ones, under half trace to an unresolved V gene in checked studies; the others have no known cause. In all, the sample holds approximately 160,000 clones, and roughly nine tenths of those were seen once. The ten most abundant clones make up approximately 4.8% of the sample. The sequencing used peripheral blood, collected from a patient treated with photon-based radiotherapy. The receptors derive from a man between 50 and 59 years old with gastric cancer.

The rearrangement joins TRBV19 to TRBJ2-1, with 14 bases identical to TRBD2. With 8 bases clipped from V and 4 bases from J, the junction kept 19 bases outside the gene matches. From germline, CDR1 is LNHDA and CDR2 SQIVND (reference sequence). This CDR3 region has 20 residues. CDR3 bases: TGTGCCAGTCCCCCCCGGGGGACTAGCGGGAGTGGGGGGGTTTACAATGAGCAGTTCTTC. Translating gives CASPPRGTSGSGGVYNEQFF.

This clone showed up just once. This chain connects TRBV12-5 to TRBJ2-1; D gene ambiguous. CDR3 length: 11 residues. Per germline, CDR1 LGHNT and CDR2 FRNRAP. V was cut by 3 bases and J by 9 bases, with 6 bases left in between. The CDR3 sequence: CASGLGREQFF. In DNA, the CDR3 is TGTGCTAGTGGTTTAGGTCGTGAGCAGTTCTTC.

This clone was detected only once. This chain links TRBV5-4 with TRBJ2-2, with TRBD2 matching 9 bases. The germline V gene encodes CDR1 SGHNT and CDR2 YYREEE (reference sequence). The V segment lost 2 bases and the J segment 4 bases; nucleotides outside the gene matches: 6. CDR3 length equals 16 residues. The CDR3 DNA sequence: TGTGCCAGCAGCTTTAGCGGGAGTGGACGCACCGGGGAGCTGTTTTTT. Translating it yields CASSFSGSGRTGELFF. The full variable domain, its missing parts supplied by reference TRBV5-4 and TRBJ2-2, is ETGVTQSPTHLIKTRGQQVTLRCSSQSGHNTVSWYQQALGQGPQFIFQYYREEENGRGNFPPRFSGLQFPNYSSELNVNALELDDSALYLCASSFSGSGRTGELFFGEGSRLTVL.

The rearrangement joins TRBV7-9 to TRBJ2-3; no definite D call. V was shortened by 5 bases and J by 6 bases, with 18 bases between the two germline ends. The CDR3 length is 15 residues. The germline V gene encodes CDR1 SEHNR and CDR2 FQNEAQ (reference sequence). CDR3 nucleotide sequence: TGTGCCAGCAGCCGATCTCCGTCTCTTGGGGATACGCAGTATTTT. Amino acids: CASSRSPSLGDTQYF.

The chain couples TRBV28 to TRBJ2-3, with TRBD2 identical over 8 bases. The V gene end was trimmed by 7 bases and the J gene end by 0 bases; junction bases not matched to a gene: 9. CDR1 and CDR2 from the germline V gene are MDHEN and SYDVKM. The CDR3 has 16 amino acids. The CDR3 loop reads CASTPWASGSTDTQYF. DNA of the CDR3: TGTGCCAGCACCCCGTGGGCTAGCGGGAGCACAGATACGCAGTATTTT.

The chain recombines TRBV14 with TRBJ2-7; 7 bases are a match to TRBD2. V shed 3 bases and J 3 bases; nucleotides not matched to a gene: 11. Germline CDR1 and CDR2: SGHDN and FVKESK. CDR3 length: 16 residues. CDR3 protein: CASSQEPGLRDYEQYF. In nucleotides, the CDR3 is TGTGCCAGCAGCCAGGAACCGGGACTACGGGACTACGAGCAGTACTTC.

V is TRBV27 and J is TRBJ2-7; 14 positions match TRBD2. The length of the CDR3 is 15 residues. V was pared by 7 bases and J by 6 bases, with 8 bases of the junction left unmatched. Per germline, CDR1 MNHEY and CDR2 SMNVEV (reference sequence). This CDR3 is CASTEGTSGSREQYF. CDR3 DNA: TGTGCCAGCACCGAAGGGACTAGCGGGAGTCGCGAGCAGTACTTC.

The chain recombines TRBV6-7 with TRBJ1-1, with a possible D match to TRBD1 (6 bases). TRBV6-7 is flagged as an ORF with uncertain function. Trimming cost V 2 bases and J 4 bases, with 17 bases left between them. This CDR3 has 16 amino acids. CDR3 amino acids: CASSYPRGGGPTEAFF. CDR3 DNA: TGTGCCAGCAGTTACCCAAGAGGGGGGGGGCCCACTGAAGCTTTCTTT.

V and J are TRBV7-3 and TRBJ2-5; perhaps TRBD1 as D (5 bases). CDR1 SGHTA and CDR2 FQGTGA come from the germline V gene. This CDR3 region has 13 residues. V was cut by 1 base and J by 5 bases, with 8 bases left in between. This chain's CDR3 is CASSLNRRETQYF. For the CDR3, the DNA is TGTGCCAGCAGCTTAAACAGGCGGGAGACCCAGTACTTC.

The rearrangement uses TRBV7-9 and TRBJ1-3; D is undetermined. Germline V lookup: CDR1 SEHNR, CDR2 FQNEAQ (reference sequence). V was trimmed by 5 bases and J by 2 bases, leaving 7 bases between them. This CDR3 has 13 amino acids. The CDR3 loop is CASSPGPGNTIYF. CDR3 nucleotides: TGTGCCAGCAGCCCCGGGCCTGGAAACACCATATATTTT.

The chain links TRBV9 to TRBJ2-1, with 7 nucleotides matching TRBD1. After removal of 0 bases from V and 2 bases from J, the junction contained 2 bases not matched to a gene. The CDR3 extends over 15 amino acids. The V gene's germline CDR1 is SGDLS and CDR2 YYNGEE. The CDR3 DNA is TGTGCCAGCAGCGTAGGCAGGGGGACCTACAATGAGCAGTTCTTC. Amino acids: CASSVGRGTYNEQFF.

V and J are TRBV27 and TRBJ2-1; tentatively, D is TRBD1 (5 bases). The germline CDR1 and CDR2 sequences are MNHEY and SMNVEV (reference sequence). V gave up 2 bases and J gave up 5 bases, with 10 bases separating them. This CDR3 comprises 14 residues. This chain's CDR3 is CASSLRGTNNEQFF. The CDR3 nucleotides are TGTGCCAGCAGTTTAAGGGGAACCAACAATGAGCAGTTCTTC.

V and J are TRBV10-3 and TRBJ2-1, with TRBD1 matching over 8 bases. This CDR3 is built from 15 residues. The V gene end was trimmed by 5 bases and the J gene end by 1 base; junction bases not matched to a gene: 4. Germline loops: CDR1 ENHRY, CDR2 SYGVKD. The CDR3 loop reads CAISKDRVSYNEQFF. In DNA, the CDR3 is TGTGCCATCAGTAAGGACAGGGTATCCTACAATGAGCAGTTCTTC.

The chain joins TRBV5-4 to TRBJ2-1, with 9 bases identical to TRBD1. The length of the CDR3 is 15 residues. CDR1 SGHNT and CDR2 YYREEE come from the germline V gene (reference sequence). The ends lost 2 bases at V and 6 bases at J; junction bases unmatched: 6. The CDR3 nucleotides read TGTGCCAGCAGCTTAGGGACAGGGTTGGGCAATGAGCAGTTCTTC. Translated, it gives CASSLGTGLGNEQFF. Together with reference TRBV5-4 and TRBJ2-1, the CDR3 gives the full variable domain: ETGVTQSPTHLIKTRGQQVTLRCSSQSGHNTVSWYQQALGQGPQFIFQYYREEENGRGNFPPRFSGLQFPNYSSELNVNALELDDSALYLCASSLGTGLGNEQFFGPGTRLTVL.

The chain is built from TRBV6-5 and TRBJ1-2; 12 bases match TRBD1. The J segment lost 8 bases and the V segment lost 8 bases, leaving 9 bases of the junction unmatched. This CDR3 spans 14 amino acids. CDR1 MNHEY and CDR2 SVGAGI come from the germline V gene. The CDR3 protein is CASAGTGGFGGYTF. CDR3 bases: TGTGCCAGCGCCGGGACAGGGGGCTTTGGAGGCTACACCTTC.

As concerns this clone: In the same sample, other DNA sequences code for this CDR3. The genes are TRBV5-1 and TRBJ2-3, with 7 bases fitting TRBD2. V shed 0 bases, J shed 5 bases, and the junction held 3 bases outside the gene matches. This CDR3 is 14 amino acids long. Germline assignment: CDR1 SGHRS and CDR2 YFSETQ. CDR3 sequence (DNA): TGCGCCAGCAGCTTGGGAACGGGAGGAGATACGCAGTATTTT. Translating gives CASSLGTGGDTQYF.

The chain carries TRBV4-3 and TRBJ2-3; a weak D match, TRBD2 (6 bases). The CDR3 extends over 16 amino acids. The V gene lost 0 bases and the J gene lost 4 bases, with 14 bases spanning the gap. Germline V gene lookup returns CDR1 LGHNA and CDR2 YSLEER. The chain's CDR3 is CASSQDWGGGSDTQYF. The CDR3 DNA is TGCGCCAGCAGCCAAGATTGGGGAGGTGGGTCAGATACGCAGTATTTT.

This chain links TRBV7-9 with TRBJ1-1; D unresolved. V was trimmed by 6 bases and J by 6 bases, leaving 11 bases between them. The germline V gene has CDR1 SEHNR and CDR2 FQNEAQ (reference sequence). CDR3 length: 12 amino acids. The CDR3 is CASSPSNAEAFF. The CDR3 nucleotides read TGTGCCAGCAGTCCAAGCAATGCTGAAGCTTTCTTT.

The chain is built from TRBV30 and TRBJ2-5; D is possibly TRBD2 (6 bases). The V gene's germline CDR1 is GTSNPN and CDR2 SVGIG (reference sequence). The CDR3 length is 15 residues. V lost 1 base, J lost 4 bases, and 16 bases lay in between. The CDR3 sequence: CAWSENLGTGETQYF. CDR3 DNA sequence: TGTGCCTGGAGTGAAAACCTTGGGACTGGAGAGACCCAGTACTTC.

V usage is TRBV6-8 and J usage is TRBJ2-1, with TRBD2 identical over 10 bases. CDR1 MNHGY and CDR2 SAAAGT come from the germline V gene. The length of the CDR3 is 17 residues. V dropped 6 bases and J dropped 4; count of bases not matched to a gene: 12. CDR3 bases: TGTGCCAGCAGAGTCCCCCTGGGGACTAGCGCTTACAATGAGCAGTTCTTC. The encoded protein is CASRVPLGTSAYNEQFF.

This clone appeared a single time. V and J are TRBV11-3 and TRBJ2-7; 14 bases align to TRBD2. V lost 5 bases to trimming and J lost 5 bases; unmatched junction nucleotides: 5. Germline V gives CDR1 SGHNT, CDR2 YENEEA. The CDR3 loop spans 15 amino acids. This CDR3 is CASSLGLAGADEQYF. CDR3 DNA sequence: TGTGCCAGCAGCCTGGGACTAGCGGGAGCCGACGAGCAGTACTTC.

This clone was counted ten times or more. The conserved closing phenylalanine or tryptophan is absent in this CDR3, likely reflecting a read error. The DNA is omitted, as the CDR3 cannot be located on it reliably, and the CDR3 follows TCRdb's listing. The V and J genes are TRBV14 and TRBJ1-4. The CDR3 is 11 residues long, ends included. CDR1 is SGHDN, CDR2 FVKESK, per germline. CDR3 amino acids: CASSLEGSPYG.

In nucleotides, the CDR3 is TGTGCCATCAGCCAGGCCGGCAGGTTGGGCACTGAAGCTTTCTTT. Protein product: CAISQAGRLGTEAFF. V is TRBV10-3 and J is TRBJ1-1; D is unresolved. Germline V gene sequence: CDR1 ENHRY, CDR2 SYGVKD. There are 15 residues in the CDR3. With 6 bases removed from V and 4 bases from J, the gap between germline ends came to 18 bases.